Below are 9 T cell receptor beta chains sequenced from a single sample in a study of T cells after somatic rescue of genetic block. Sequencing used immunoSEQ multiplex PCR; TCRdb keeps in-frame clones, though not all of them. Here the sample spans 55,000 to 75,000 clones, about 90% being singletons. Sample: peripheral blood mononuclear cells (PBMCs). The receptors originated from a man between 40 and 49 years old.

This clone was seen only once. This chain joins TRBV9 and TRBJ2-5; D gene uncertain. Germline CDR1 is SGDLS and CDR2 is YYNGEE. V shed 0 bases and J shed 3 bases, with 12 bases lying between them. The CDR3 length is 15 residues. CDR3 DNA sequence: TGTGCCAGCAGCGTAGGAGTAGTTGGTAAAGAGACCCAGTACTTC. It yields the protein CASSVGVVGKETQYF.

The CDR3 coding sequence is TGTGCCATCAGTGATAGTTTGGGACAGGGTCTCGCCTACGAGCAGTACTTC. Protein product: CAISDSLGQGLAYEQYF. This rearrangement joins TRBV10-3 to TRBJ2-7; 9 nucleotides agree with TRBD1. This CDR3 has 17 residues. Germline V CDR1 and CDR2: ENHRY, SYGVKD. V gave up 3 bases and J gave up 2 bases; unmatched junction bases: 11.

The CDR3 is CASSQGGRNQPQHF. The DNA of the CDR3 is TGCGCCAGCAGCCAAGGTGGGCGCAATCAGCCCCAGCATTTT. The V call is TRBV4-1, the J call TRBJ1-5; D is ambiguous. CDR3 length: 14 residues. In germline, CDR1 is MGHRA, CDR2 YSYEKL. V lost 1 base and J lost 2, with 6 bases in between.

V is TRBV27 and J is TRBJ2-1; 15 bases fit TRBD2. V was clipped by 0 bases and J by 2 bases; unmatched bases: 2. The CDR3 covers 18 residues. The V gene's germline CDR1 is MNHEY and CDR2 SMNVEV (reference sequence). The CDR3 loop is CASSLSGLAGGAYNEQFF. The CDR3 DNA sequence: TGTGCCAGCAGTTTATCGGGACTAGCGGGAGGAGCCTACAATGAGCAGTTCTTC.

This clone came up once. This chain connects TRBV21-1 to TRBJ2-1. TRBV21-1 is a pseudogene. This CDR3 spans 15 amino acids. CDR3 sequence reads: CASSPRGELGVEQFF. The DNA for the CDR3 is TGTGCCAGCAGCCCACGAGGGGAGCTAGGGGTTGAGCAGTTCTTC.

V and J are TRBV10-2 and TRBJ2-7, with D unresolved. CDR1 WSHSY and CDR2 SAAADI come from the germline V gene. V was shortened by 3 bases and J by 0 bases, with 0 bases between the two germline ends. This CDR3 has 11 residues. CDR3 bases: TGCGCCAGCAGTGACTCCTACGAGCAGTACTTC. This sequence encodes CASSDSYEQYF.

The V call is TRBV18, the J call TRBJ2-7; unclear D gene. V lost 0 bases and J 7 bases, leaving 10 bases between the germline ends. The germline V gene has CDR1 KGHSH and CDR2 LQKENI. This CDR3 spans 13 amino acids. CDR3: CASSPPTWVEQYF. The CDR3, as DNA: TGTGCCAGCTCACCACCCACTTGGGTGGAGCAGTACTTC.

The V call is TRBV7-6, the J call TRBJ2-7; TRBD2 agrees at 11 bases. This CDR3 region has 15 residues. V shed 5 bases and J 2 bases; nucleotides not matched to a gene: 5. Germline CDR1 reads SGHVS; CDR2 reads FNYEAQ. In nucleotides, the CDR3 is TGTGCCAGCAGCCCTGGGACTAGCGGAGCCTACGAGCAGTACTTC. Amino acids: CASSPGTSGAYEQYF.

The chain joins TRBV19 to TRBJ1-1; TRBD1 might be the D (5 bases). The CDR3 runs to 15 residues. V lost 5 bases, J lost 0 bases, and 13 bases lay in between. Germline CDR1 LNHDA, CDR2 SQIVND (reference sequence). The CDR3 spells CASSPRQSMNTEAFF. CDR3 nucleotide sequence: TGTGCCAGTAGTCCCAGACAGAGCATGAACACTGAAGCTTTCTTT.